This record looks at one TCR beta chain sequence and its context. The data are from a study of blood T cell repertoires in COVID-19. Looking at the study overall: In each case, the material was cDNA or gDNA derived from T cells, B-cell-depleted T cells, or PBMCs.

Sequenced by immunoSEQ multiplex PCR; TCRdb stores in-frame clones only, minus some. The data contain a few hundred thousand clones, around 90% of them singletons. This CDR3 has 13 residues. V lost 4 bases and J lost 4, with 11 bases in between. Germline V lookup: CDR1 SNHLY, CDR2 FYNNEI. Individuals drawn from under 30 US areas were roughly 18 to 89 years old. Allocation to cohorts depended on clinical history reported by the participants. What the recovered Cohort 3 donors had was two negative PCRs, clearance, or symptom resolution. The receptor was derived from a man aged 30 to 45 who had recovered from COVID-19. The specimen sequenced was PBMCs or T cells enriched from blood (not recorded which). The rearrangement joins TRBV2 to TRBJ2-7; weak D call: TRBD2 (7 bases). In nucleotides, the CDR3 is TGTGCCAGCAGTGCGGGGGGCGCTTACGAGCAGTACTTC. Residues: CASSAGGAYEQYF. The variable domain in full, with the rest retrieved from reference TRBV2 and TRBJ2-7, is EPEVTQTPSHQVTQMGQEVILRCVPISNHLYFYWYRQILGQKVEFLVSFYNNEISEKSEIFDDQFSVERPDGSNFTLKIRSTKLEDSAMYFCASSAGGAYEQYFGPGTRLTVT.